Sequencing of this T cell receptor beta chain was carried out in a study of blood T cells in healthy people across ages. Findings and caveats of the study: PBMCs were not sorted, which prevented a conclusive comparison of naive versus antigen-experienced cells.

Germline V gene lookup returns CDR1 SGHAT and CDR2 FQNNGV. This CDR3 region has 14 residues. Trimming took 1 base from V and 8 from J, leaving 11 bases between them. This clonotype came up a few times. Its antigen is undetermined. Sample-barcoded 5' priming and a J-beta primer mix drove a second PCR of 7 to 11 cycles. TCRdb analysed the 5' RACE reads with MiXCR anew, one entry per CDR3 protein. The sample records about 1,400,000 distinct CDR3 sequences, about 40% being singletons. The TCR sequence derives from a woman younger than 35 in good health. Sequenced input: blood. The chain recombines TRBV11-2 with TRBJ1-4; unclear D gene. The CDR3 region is CASSLGDRSEKLFF. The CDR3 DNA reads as TGTGCCAGCAGCTTAGGCGACCGGAGCGAAAAACTGTTTTTT.